Presented here are 21 T cell receptor beta chains from one specimen sequenced in a study of cytomegalovirus exposure and HLA in healthy donors. PCR employed 60 Vbeta and 13 Jbeta primers. Here immunoSEQ multiplex PCR was the method, and the copy in TCRdb shows in-frame clones only, minus some. The sample consists of 99,000 or so clones, 60% to 85% of them appearing once. Sequenced material: PBMCs. The receptors derive from a woman aged 18-29 years in good health and CMV-seropositive.

This clone was detected only a few times. The chain recombines TRBV6-5 with TRBJ1-4; D is possibly TRBD1 (5 bases). Germline CDR1 MNHEY, CDR2 SVGAGI. This CDR3 has 16 residues. V lost 2 bases and J lost 0, with 10 bases in between. CDR3 protein: CASSYTPTATNEKLFF. The CDR3 bases are TGTGCCAGCAGTTACACACCGACAGCAACTAATGAAAAACTGTTTTTT.

The V call is TRBV5-4, the J call TRBJ2-5; 14 bases match TRBD2. Germline V gene data show CDR1 as SGHNT and CDR2 as YYREEE (reference sequence). J gave up 6 bases and V 2 bases, and 6 bases lay outside the gene matches. This CDR3 is built from 16 residues. CDR3 nucleotides: TGTGCCAGCAGCTTTGGGACTAGCGGGAGTCTCCAGACCCAGTACTTC. Amino acid sequence: CASSFGTSGSLQTQYF.

This clone was counted only a few times. The genes are TRBV27 and TRBJ1-1; 11 bases align to TRBD1. After removal of 2 bases from V and 4 bases from J, the junction contained 3 bases not matched to a gene. This CDR3 is 15 amino acids long. Germline V gives CDR1 MNHEY, CDR2 SMNVEV (reference sequence). CDR3 region: CASSLTGTGGTEAFF. CDR3 bases: TGTGCCAGCAGTTTAACCGGGACAGGGGGCACTGAAGCTTTCTTT.

This chain links TRBV2 with TRBJ1-5, with 10 bases lining up with TRBD1. Germline V gene data show CDR1 as SNHLY and CDR2 as FYNNEI. This CDR3 has 16 residues. The V segment lost 7 bases and the J segment 0 bases; nucleotides outside the gene matches: 6. For the CDR3, the DNA is TGTGCCAGCATGTTTGGGACAGGGGTTAGCAATCAGCCCCAGCATTTT. It specifies CASMFGTGVSNQPQHF.

In its sample, this clone was seen a few times. V and J are TRBV6-8 and TRBJ1-6; D perhaps matches TRBD1 (6 bases). CDR3 size: 15 residues. The V end was cut by 7 bases, the J end by 7 bases, with 17 bases between. The germline V gene has CDR1 MNHGY and CDR2 SAAAGT. CDR3 protein: CASTPTPGDNSPLHF. CDR3 sequence (DNA): TGTGCCAGCACCCCGACCCCAGGGGACAATTCACCCCTCCACTTT.

This chain uses TRBV7-8 with TRBJ2-2; D is unclear. Germline assignment: CDR1 SGHVS and CDR2 FQNEAQ. The CDR3 covers 16 residues. The germline V and J ends were trimmed by 1 base and 1 base, with 10 bases remaining between them. CDR3 nucleotides: TGTGCCAGCAGCTTAGTGAGGCCAGTGAACACCGGGGAGCTGTTTTTT. Translated: CASSLVRPVNTGELFF.

The chain employs TRBV7-9 and TRBJ2-5, with 11 bases matching TRBD1. J was trimmed by 1 base and V by 5 bases; bases with no gene match: 6. Germline CDR1 SEHNR, CDR2 FQNEAQ (reference sequence). The CDR3 length is 16 residues. This chain's CDR3 is CASSLLGQGGQETQYF. As DNA, the CDR3 is TGTGCCAGCAGCCTTCTGGGACAGGGGGGCCAAGAGACCCAGTACTTC.

V usage is TRBV25-1 and J usage is TRBJ2-7, with 9 bases matching TRBD1. This CDR3 spans 15 amino acids. The V gene end was trimmed by 4 bases and the J gene end by 2 bases; junction bases not matched to a gene: 6. The germline CDR1 and CDR2 sequences are MGHDK and SYGVNS. The CDR3 protein is CASSATGTGTYEQYF. CDR3 sequence (DNA): TGTGCCAGCAGTGCAACCGGGACAGGGACCTACGAGCAGTACTTC.

A single count supports this clone. The genes are TRBV7-9 and TRBJ2-3; tentatively, D is TRBD2 (5 bases). This CDR3 has 13 residues. CDR1 is SEHNR and CDR2 is FQNEAQ in the germline V gene (reference sequence). Trimming removed 2 bases from V and 5 bases from J, with 8 bases in between. CDR3 sequence (DNA): TGTGCCAGCAGCTTAAGAGGGCAAGATACGCAGTATTTT. Amino acid sequence: CASSLRGQDTQYF.

The V call is TRBV10-3, the J call TRBJ2-7; possible D gene TRBD1, 5 bases. The CDR3 runs 13 residues. CDR1 and CDR2 from the germline V gene are ENHRY and SYGVKD. V was trimmed by 6 bases and J by 1 base, leaving 10 bases between them. This chain's CDR3 is CAIRGRLSYEQYF. For the CDR3, the DNA is TGTGCCATCAGGGGGCGCTTGTCCTACGAGCAGTACTTC.

The chain joins TRBV6-1 to TRBJ2-7; a weak D match, TRBD1 (5 bases). The germline gives CDR1 MNHNS, CDR2 SASEGT. There are 13 residues in the CDR3. V lost 4 bases and J 3 bases, leaving 10 bases between the germline ends. The CDR3 spells CASSAERGYEQYF. The DNA of the CDR3 is TGTGCCAGCAGTGCCGAAAGGGGCTACGAGCAGTACTTC.

The chain recombines TRBV9 with TRBJ2-3, with 8 bases matching TRBD1. Germline CDR1 is SGDLS and CDR2 is YYNGEE. Trimming cost V 4 bases and J 7 bases; bases outside gene matches: 5. The CDR3 extends over 13 amino acids. The DNA for the CDR3 is TGTGCCAGCAGCCAGGGGGCGAAAAATACGCAGTATTTT. It is translated as CASSQGAKNTQYF.

DNA of the CDR3: TGCGCCAGCAGCACAACTAGCGCCTACTACGAGCAGTACTTC. This gives the protein CASSTTSAYYEQYF. This chain uses TRBV5-1 with TRBJ2-7; 7 bases match TRBD2. The CDR3 is 14 amino acids. Germline-derived CDR1 and CDR2 are SGHRS and YFSETQ. Germline trimming cut 4 bases from V and 3 bases from J; bases unmatched to any gene: 7.

This chain connects TRBV11-2 to TRBJ2-5, with 10 bases lining up with TRBD1. V lost 1 base and J lost 5; bases outside the gene matches: 13. The CDR3 is 18 residues long. Germline V gives CDR1 SGHAT, CDR2 FQNNGV. CDR3 region: CASSLVVGTGVQRETQYF. CDR3 DNA sequence: TGTGCCAGCAGCTTAGTAGTCGGGACAGGGGTCCAGCGGGAGACCCAGTACTTC.

The chain uses TRBV6-8 and TRBJ2-7, with 8 bases identical to TRBD2. CDR1 and CDR2 (germline): MNHGY, SAAAGT. CDR3 length: 13 residues. After removal of 6 bases from V and 5 bases from J, the junction contained 6 bases not matched to a gene. The CDR3 loop is CASRSRGGHEQYF. The CDR3 DNA reads as TGTGCCAGCAGGAGTCGGGGGGGCCACGAGCAGTACTTC.

The chain is built from TRBV6-1 and TRBJ1-5, with 7 bases identical to TRBD1. The germline CDR1 and CDR2 sequences are MNHNS and SASEGT. The CDR3 extends over 12 amino acids. V lost 6 bases to trimming and J lost 9 bases; unmatched junction nucleotides: 5. CDR3 nucleotides: TGTGCCAGCAGCGACAGGGCTCTGCCCCAGCATTTT. Protein product: CASSDRALPQHF.

The rearrangement uses TRBV6-1 and TRBJ2-7; the match to TRBD2 covers 13 bases. J gave up 6 bases and V 6 bases, and 8 bases lay outside the gene matches. Germline CDR1 is MNHNS and CDR2 is SASEGT. The CDR3 spans 15 residues. CDR3 nucleotides: TGTGCCAGCAGCAAACTAGCGGGAGGGGGGACCGAGCAGTACTTC. Encoded protein: CASSKLAGGGTEQYF.

The chain joins TRBV5-4 to TRBJ1-1; 9 nucleotides line up with TRBD1. The CDR3 loop spans 17 amino acids. Germline CDR1 and CDR2: SGHNT and YYREEE (reference sequence). V lost 4 bases and J lost 3; bases outside the gene matches: 13. CDR3 sequence: CASSGSGDRVRYTEAFF. CDR3 DNA: TGTGCCAGCAGCGGGAGCGGGGACAGGGTACGGTACACTGAAGCTTTCTTT.

The rearrangement links TRBV19 to TRBJ2-2; D is ambiguous. The V gene's germline CDR1 is LNHDA and CDR2 SQIVND (reference sequence). The V gene lost 2 bases and the J gene lost 4 bases, with 8 bases spanning the gap. The CDR3 length is 14 residues. The CDR3 reads CASSINRATGELFF. Here the CDR3 DNA reads TGTGCCAGTAGTATAAACAGAGCCACCGGGGAGCTGTTTTTT.

The chain combines TRBV2 with TRBJ2-7; D call uncertain. With 3 bases removed from V and 0 bases from J, the gap between germline ends came to 12 bases. The CDR3 runs 15 residues. The germline V gene encodes CDR1 SNHLY and CDR2 FYNNEI. CDR3 protein: CASSERLLSSYEQYF. Written as DNA, the CDR3 is TGTGCCAGCAGTGAGAGACTTCTGAGCTCCTACGAGCAGTACTTC.

This rearrangement joins TRBV5-1 to TRBJ1-1, with D possibly matching TRBD1 (5 bases). The CDR3 has 13 residues. The germline V and J ends were trimmed by 2 bases and 7 bases, with 12 bases remaining between them. CDR1 is SGHRS, CDR2 YFSETQ, per germline. CDR3 nucleotides: TGCGCCAGCAGCTTTATAGGGGAGGATGAAGCTTTCTTT. Translated, it gives CASSFIGEDEAFF.